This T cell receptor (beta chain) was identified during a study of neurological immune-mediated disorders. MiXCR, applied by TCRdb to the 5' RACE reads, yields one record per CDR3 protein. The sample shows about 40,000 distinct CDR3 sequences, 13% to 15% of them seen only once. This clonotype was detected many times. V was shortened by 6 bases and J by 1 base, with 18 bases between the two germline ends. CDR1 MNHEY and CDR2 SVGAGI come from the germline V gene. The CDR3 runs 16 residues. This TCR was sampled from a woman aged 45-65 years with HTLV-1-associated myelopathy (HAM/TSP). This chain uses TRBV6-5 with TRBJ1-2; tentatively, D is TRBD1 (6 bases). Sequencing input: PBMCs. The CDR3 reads CASSYYSGHYNYGYTF. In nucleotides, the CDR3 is TGTGCCAGCAGCTATTATTCGGGACACTATAACTATGGCTACACCTTC.